This T cell receptor beta chain was documented in a study of T cells after yellow fever vaccination. Study observations and caveats: Of the clonotypes, a small share occurred in both CD4 and CD8 compartments.

TCRdb re-derived calls from the 5' RACE reads in MiXCR, one entry per CDR3 protein. Of some 290,000 distinct CDR3 sequences in the sample, about 10% were seen once. There are 15 residues in the CDR3. The germline V and J ends were trimmed by 7 bases and 2 bases, with 12 bases remaining between them. The sample holds a few counts of this clonotype. As yet, its antigen is unknown. The TCR comes from a man aged 18 to 30 who received the YFV17D yellow fever vaccine. V gene TRBV12-3 or TRBV12-4 combines with J gene TRBJ2-6, with D uncertain. Here the sequenced sample was CD4+ T cells sorted from PBMCs, taken 45 days after the yellow fever booster vaccination. CDR3 amino acids: CASTRVVTGANVLTF. The CDR3 DNA reads TGTGCCAGCACCCGTGTGGTAACTGGGGCCAACGTCCTGACTTTC.